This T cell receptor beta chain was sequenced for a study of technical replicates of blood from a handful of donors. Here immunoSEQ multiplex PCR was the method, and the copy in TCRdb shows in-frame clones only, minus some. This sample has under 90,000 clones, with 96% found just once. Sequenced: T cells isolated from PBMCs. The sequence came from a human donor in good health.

The CDR3 sequence is CASSLPGQGGTGELFF. In DNA, the CDR3 is TGTGCCAGCAGCTTACCGGGACAGGGGGGGACCGGGGAGCTGTTTTTT. The chain couples TRBV7-3 to TRBJ2-2; 11 positions match TRBD1. V lost 2 bases, J lost 5 bases, and 4 bases stayed unmatched. CDR3 size: 16 residues. The germline V gene encodes CDR1 SGHTA and CDR2 FQGTGA. The full variable domain, with the rest looked up from reference TRBV7-3 and TRBJ2-2, is GAGVSQTPSNKVTEKGKYVELRCDPISGHTALYWYRQSLGQGPEFLIYFQGTGAADDSGLPNDRFFAVRPEGSVSTLKIQRTERGDSAVYLCASSLPGQGGTGELFFGEGSRLTVL.